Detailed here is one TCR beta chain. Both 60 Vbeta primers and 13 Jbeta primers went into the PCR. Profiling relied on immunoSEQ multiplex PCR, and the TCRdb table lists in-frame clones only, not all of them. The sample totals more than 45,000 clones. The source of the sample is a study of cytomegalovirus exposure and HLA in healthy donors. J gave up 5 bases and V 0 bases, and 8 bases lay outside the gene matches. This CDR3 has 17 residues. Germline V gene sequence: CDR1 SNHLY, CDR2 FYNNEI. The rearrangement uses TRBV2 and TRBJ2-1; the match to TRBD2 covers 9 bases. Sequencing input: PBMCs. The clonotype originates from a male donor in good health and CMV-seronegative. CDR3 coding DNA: TGTGCCAGCAGTGAAGCGCTTCTCGCGGGAGGGAACAATGAGCAGTTCTTC. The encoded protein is CASSEALLAGGNNEQFF.